This passage covers 2 T cell receptor beta chains from one sample sequenced in a study of blood T cell repertoires in COVID-19. Only in-frame clones appear in the TCRdb table, and some are missing; sequencing was by immunoSEQ multiplex PCR. The table shows about 67,000 clones, with roughly 85% occurring only once. Sequenced input: peripheral blood. The source is a woman older than 75 with acute or convalescent COVID-19.

CDR3 nucleotides: TGTGCCAGCAGTTACGAGGGAACCTATAATTCACCCCTCCACTTT. Protein sequence: CASSYEGTYNSPLHF. The genes are TRBV6-5 and TRBJ1-6; D not resolved. Germline assignment: CDR1 MNHEY and CDR2 SVGAGI. Trimming shortened V by 2 bases and J by 2 bases, and 7 bases separated the two germline ends. This CDR3 comprises 15 residues.

The rearrangement uses TRBV27 and TRBJ2-7; D is perhaps TRBD2 (6 bases). CDR1 is MNHEY, CDR2 SMNVEV, per germline (reference sequence). V gave up 3 bases and J gave up 7 bases, with 16 bases separating them. The CDR3 covers 14 residues. CDR3 sequence reads: CASSLRGLTGEQYF. CDR3 sequence (DNA): TGTGCCAGCAGTTTGCGGGGTCTCACGGGTGAGCAGTACTTC.